This T cell receptor (beta chain) was recorded in a study of cytomegalovirus exposure and HLA in healthy donors. V was trimmed by 1 base and J by 0 bases, leaving 9 bases between them. The V gene's germline CDR1 is GTSNPN and CDR2 SVGIG (reference sequence). CDR3 length: 15 amino acids. On this clone itself: Its antigen is unknown.

Some clones are missing from TCRdb's copy, which holds only in-frame ones; the method was immunoSEQ multiplex PCR. The table has under 85,000 clones, around 94% seen once. Findings and caveats of the study: Most sequenced TCRs were rare (though some public TCRs occurred in many donors).

This chain joins TRBV30 and TRBJ1-4, with D unclear. This receptor was obtained from a woman aged 18 to 35 in good health and CMV-seronegative. The specimen sequenced was PBMCs. CDR3 sequence reads: CAWSGKQTTNEKLFF. The DNA for the CDR3 is TGTGCCTGGAGTGGAAAACAGACAACTAATGAAAAACTGTTTTTT.